This TCR beta chain was sequenced during a study of blood T cell repertoires in COVID-19. The wider study: Acute and convalescent COVID-19 specimens originated in the United States, Italy and Spain. Nucleic acid was either cDNA or gDNA, and it came from T cells, B-cell-depleted T cells, or PBMCs.

Source study methods: For nucleated cells, counts were estimated from reference gene primer amplification. Profiling relied on immunoSEQ multiplex PCR, and the TCRdb table lists in-frame clones only, not all of them. That table supplies the V and J calls and clone size; D and trimming were determined from the DNA. The data hold approximately 310,000 clones, with about 89% observed a single time. V lost 0 bases to trimming and J lost 5 bases, with 14 bases between them. Germline CDR1 LGHNA, CDR2 YNFKEQ. CDR3 length: 15 amino acids. The TCR was taken from a woman between 50 and 59 years old who had recovered from COVID-19. The gene calls are TRBV4-2 and TRBJ2-7; D is possibly TRBD2 (5 bases). Sequenced input: peripheral blood. The CDR3 loop is CASSQEMLDGNEQYF. The CDR3, as DNA: TGTGCCAGCAGCCAAGAGATGTTAGACGGGAACGAGCAGTACTTC.